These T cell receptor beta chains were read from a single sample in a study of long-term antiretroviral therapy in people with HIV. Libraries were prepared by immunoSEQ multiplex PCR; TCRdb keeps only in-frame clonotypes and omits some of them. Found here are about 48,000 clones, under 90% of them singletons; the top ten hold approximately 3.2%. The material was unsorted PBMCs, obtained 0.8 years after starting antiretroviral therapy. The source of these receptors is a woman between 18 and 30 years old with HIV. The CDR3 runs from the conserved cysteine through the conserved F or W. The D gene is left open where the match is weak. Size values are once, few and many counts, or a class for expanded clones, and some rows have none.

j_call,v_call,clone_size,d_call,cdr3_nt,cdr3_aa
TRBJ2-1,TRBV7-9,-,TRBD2,TGTGCCAGCAGCCACGGACTAGCGGGGCGGGATGAGCAGTTCTTC,CASSHGLAGRDEQFF
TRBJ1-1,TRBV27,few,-,TGTGCCAGCAGTTTCTTTGGCCCCACTGAAGCTTTCTTT,CASSFFGPTEAFF
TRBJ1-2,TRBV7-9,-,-,TGTGCCAGCAGCTTACAGACCGCTCTCGACTATGGCTACACCTTC,CASSLQTALDYGYTF
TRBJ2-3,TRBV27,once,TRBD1,TGTGCCAGCAGTTTAGAGGGGGACAGGGATTTCGATACGCAGTATTTT,CASSLEGDRDFDTQYF
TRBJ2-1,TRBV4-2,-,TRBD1,TGTGCCAGCAGCGCCAGCACCGGGACAGGGAGAAACAATGAGCAGTTCTTC,CASSASTGTGRNNEQFF
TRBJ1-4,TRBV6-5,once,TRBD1,TGTGCCAGCAGAGGACAGGGGGAGAATGAAAAACTGTTTTTT,CASRGQGENEKLFF
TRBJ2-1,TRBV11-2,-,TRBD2,TGTGCCAGCAGCTTAGATTTTGGCGGGAGTGGGGGGAATGAGCAGTTCTTC,CASSLDFGGSGGNEQFF
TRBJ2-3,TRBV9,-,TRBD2,TGTGCCAGCAGCGTATCTCTAGCGGGAGACGCAGATACGCAGTATTTT,CASSVSLAGDADTQYF
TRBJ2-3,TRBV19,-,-,TGTGCCTGTCGGGTAGCCGCTTTCCCAGATACGCAGTATTTT,CACRVAAFPDTQYF
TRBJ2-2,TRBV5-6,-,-,TGTGCCAGCAGTCTGGGCTTCGGGGAGCTGTTTTTT,CASSLGFGELFF
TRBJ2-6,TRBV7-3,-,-,TGTGCCAGCAGCTTAACGGGGGGCGCCTCTGGGGCCAACGTCCTGACTTTC,CASSLTGGASGANVLTF
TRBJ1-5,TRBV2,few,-,TGTGCCAGCAGGTGGGGGGGCAATCAGCCCCAGCATTTT,CASRWGGNQPQHF
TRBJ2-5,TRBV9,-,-,TGTGCCAGCAGCGTGTACCAGCAAGAGACCCAGTACTTC,CASSVYQQETQYF
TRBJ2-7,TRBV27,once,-,TGTGCCAGCAGTTTGGCCGTGGCCTCAGGGATAAGTACCTACGAGCAGTACTTC,CASSLAVASGISTYEQYF
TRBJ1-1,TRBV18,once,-,TGTGCCAGCTCACCGCAGGGGAACACTGAAGCTTTCTTT,CASSPQGNTEAFF
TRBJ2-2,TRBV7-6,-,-,TGTGCCAGCAGCCCGGGCTCGGAGAACACCGGGGAGCTGTTTTTT,CASSPGSENTGELFF
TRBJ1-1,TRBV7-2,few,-,TGTGCCAGCAGCTTTTTTTCATGGGGGCACGGCACTGAAGCTTTCTTT,CASSFFSWGHGTEAFF
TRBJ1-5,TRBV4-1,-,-,TGCGCCAGCAGCCAAGTATCAGGGCCTAATCAGCCCCAGCATTTT,CASSQVSGPNQPQHF
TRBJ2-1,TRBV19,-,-,TGTGCCAGCGGCTTTGGGGAGCAGTTCTTC,CASGFGEQFF
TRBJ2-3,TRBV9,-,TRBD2,TGTGCCAGCAGCGCACATCGACTAGCGGGGGACACAGATACGCAGTATTTT,CASSAHRLAGDTDTQYF
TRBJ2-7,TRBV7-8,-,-,TGTGCCAGCAGCTTATATCAGGGAAACCCCTACGAGCAGTACTTC,CASSLYQGNPYEQYF
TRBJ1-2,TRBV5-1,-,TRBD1,TGCGCCAGCAGCAAGGGCTACGGACAGGGGGCGTGGGGCTACACCTTC,CASSKGYGQGAWGYTF
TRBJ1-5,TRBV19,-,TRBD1,TGTGCCAGTAGTTCCATACCTCCGGGACAGGGAGGGCAGCCCCAGCATTTT,CASSSIPPGQGGQPQHF
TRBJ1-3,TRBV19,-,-,TGTGCCAGTAGTACCGCCGCTCACATCAGGGAAGTCTGGAAACACCATATATTT,CASSTAAHIREVWKHHIF
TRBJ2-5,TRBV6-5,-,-,TGTGCCAGCAGTTACTCGACGGCAGGGGACCAGTACTTC,CASSYSTAGDQYF